The 5 T cell receptor beta chains below all came from one sample that was sequenced in a study of CXCR3-negative and CXCR3-positive naive CD8 T cells. Study-wide points: TRB CDR3s of CXCR3-positive naive cells were more hydrophobic than those of CXCR3-negative naive cells.

The authors made the TRB cDNA libraries by 5' RACE using UMI labels. Using the 5' RACE reads, TCRdb records one entry per CDR3 protein without DNA. This table holds about 84,000 distinct CDR3 sequences. For these receptors, no antigen is known. Sequenced material: naive CXCR3+ CD8+ T cells from blood. The subset: CD45RO-CCR7+CD27+CD95- naive CD8+ T cells expressing CXCR3 (TNR3+). These receptors came from a human donor in good health. Some clones in this sample may be carry-over from other donors' samples.

V gene TRBV30 combines with J gene TRBJ2-7; TCRdb's D call, TRBD2, is unchecked because there is no DNA. Looked up from germline, CDR1 is GTSNPN and CDR2 is SVGIG (reference sequence). This CDR3 comprises 14 residues. The chain's CDR3 is CAFTGSGDSYEQYF. Full variable domain (rest looked up from reference TRBV30 and TRBJ2-7): SQTIHQWPATLVQPVGSPLSLECTVEGTSNPNLYWYRQAAGRGLQLLFYSVGIGQISSEVPQNLSASRPQDRQFILSSKKLLLSDSGFYLCAFTGSGDSYEQYFGPGTRLTVT.

The chain carries TRBV5-6 and TRBJ2-3; no DNA is available, so the TRBD2 call from TCRdb remains unchecked. The length of the CDR3 is 19 residues. Germline assignment: CDR1 SGHDT and CDR2 YYEEEE. Here the CDR3 reads CASSFIAGEKGSSTDTQYF.

The chain couples TRBV28 to TRBJ2-3; TCRdb designates TRBD1, a call that cannot be tested without DNA. The CDR3 length is 12 residues. Germline loops: CDR1 MDHEN, CDR2 SYDVKM. The CDR3 region is CASSLSRVTQYF.

The rearrangement joins TRBV5-1 to TRBJ2-5; no DNA is available, so the TRBD2 call from TCRdb remains unchecked. CDR1 and CDR2 from the germline V gene are SGHRS and YFSETQ. The CDR3 loop spans 14 amino acids. CDR3 in amino acids: CASNYRDPQETQYF.

The rearrangement links TRBV7-6 to TRBJ2-2; TCRdb returns TRBD1, unconfirmable since there is no DNA. Germline CDR1 is SGHVS and CDR2 is FNYEAQ. The CDR3 runs to 18 residues. The CDR3 sequence is CASSPPPPGEFHTGELFF.